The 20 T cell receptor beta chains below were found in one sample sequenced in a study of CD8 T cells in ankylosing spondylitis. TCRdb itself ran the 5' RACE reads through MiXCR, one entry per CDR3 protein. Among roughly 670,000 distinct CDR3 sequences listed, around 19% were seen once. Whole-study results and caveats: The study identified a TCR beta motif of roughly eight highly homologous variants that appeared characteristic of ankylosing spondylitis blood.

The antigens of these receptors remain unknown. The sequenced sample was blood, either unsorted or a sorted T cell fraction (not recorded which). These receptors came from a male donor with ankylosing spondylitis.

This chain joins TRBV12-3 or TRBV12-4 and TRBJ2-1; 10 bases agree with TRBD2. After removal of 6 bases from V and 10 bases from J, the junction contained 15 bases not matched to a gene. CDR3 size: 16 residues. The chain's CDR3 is CASSSLGLASGSEQFF. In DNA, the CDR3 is TGTGCCAGCAGCTCCTTAGGGCTGGCTAGCGGGAGCGAGCAGTTCTTC.

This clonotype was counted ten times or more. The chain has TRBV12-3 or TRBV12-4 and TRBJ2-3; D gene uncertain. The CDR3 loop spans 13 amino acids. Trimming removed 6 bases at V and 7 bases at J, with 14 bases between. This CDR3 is CASRPTASHTQYF. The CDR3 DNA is TGTGCCAGCAGACCAACTGCATCTCATACGCAGTATTTT.

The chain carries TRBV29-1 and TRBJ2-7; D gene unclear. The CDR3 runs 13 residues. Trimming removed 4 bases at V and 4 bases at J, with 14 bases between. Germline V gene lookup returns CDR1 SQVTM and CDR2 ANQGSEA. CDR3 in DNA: TGCAGCGTTGTAACTCCTAACAATTACGAGCAGTACTTC. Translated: CSVVTPNNYEQYF.

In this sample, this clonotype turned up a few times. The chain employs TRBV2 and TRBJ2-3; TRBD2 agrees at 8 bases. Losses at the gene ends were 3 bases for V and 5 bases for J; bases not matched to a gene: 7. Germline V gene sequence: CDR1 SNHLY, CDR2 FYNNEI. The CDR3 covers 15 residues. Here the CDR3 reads CASSDERGTVDTQYF. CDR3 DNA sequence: TGTGCCAGCAGTGACGAGCGGGGGACCGTAGATACGCAGTATTTT.

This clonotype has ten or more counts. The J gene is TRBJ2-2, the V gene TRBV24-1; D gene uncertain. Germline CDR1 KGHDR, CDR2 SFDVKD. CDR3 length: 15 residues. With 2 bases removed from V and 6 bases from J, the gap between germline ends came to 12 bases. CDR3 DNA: TGTGCCACCAGTGATTCGCTTAGTGGGGCCGGGGAGCTGTTTTTT. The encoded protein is CATSDSLSGAGELFF.

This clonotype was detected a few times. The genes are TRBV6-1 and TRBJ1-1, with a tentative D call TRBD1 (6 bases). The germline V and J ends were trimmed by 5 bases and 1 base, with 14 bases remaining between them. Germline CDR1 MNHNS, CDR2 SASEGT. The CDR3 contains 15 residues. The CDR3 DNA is TGTGCCAGCAGTACACAAAGGACAGCGAACACTGAAGCTTTCTTT. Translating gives CASSTQRTANTEAFF.

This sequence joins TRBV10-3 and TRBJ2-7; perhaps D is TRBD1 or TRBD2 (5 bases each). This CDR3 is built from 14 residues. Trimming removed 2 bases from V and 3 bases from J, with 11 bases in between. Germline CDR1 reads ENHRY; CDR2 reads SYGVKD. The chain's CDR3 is CAISEGGTGYEQYF. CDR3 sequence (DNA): TGTGCCATCAGTGAGGGGGGAACGGGCTACGAGCAGTACTTC.

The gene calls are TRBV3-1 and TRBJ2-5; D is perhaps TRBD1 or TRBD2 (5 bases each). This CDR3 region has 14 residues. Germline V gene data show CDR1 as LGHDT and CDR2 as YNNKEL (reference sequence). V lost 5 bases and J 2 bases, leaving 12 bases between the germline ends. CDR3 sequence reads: CASSTTEGQETQYF. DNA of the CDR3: TGTGCCAGCAGCACGACCGAGGGGCAAGAGACCCAGTACTTC.

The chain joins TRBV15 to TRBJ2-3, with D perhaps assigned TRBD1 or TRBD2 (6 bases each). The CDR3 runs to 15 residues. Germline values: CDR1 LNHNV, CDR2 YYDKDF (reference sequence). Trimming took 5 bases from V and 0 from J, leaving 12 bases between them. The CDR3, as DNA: TGTGCCACCAGCTTTACAGGGACTAGCACAGATACGCAGTATTTT. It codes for CATSFTGTSTDTQYF.

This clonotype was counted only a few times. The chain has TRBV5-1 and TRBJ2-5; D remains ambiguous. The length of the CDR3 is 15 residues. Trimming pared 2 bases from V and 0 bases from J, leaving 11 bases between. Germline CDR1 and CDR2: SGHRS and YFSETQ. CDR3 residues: CASSFPTAYQETQYF. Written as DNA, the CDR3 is TGCGCCAGCAGCTTCCCTACAGCGTACCAAGAGACCCAGTACTTC. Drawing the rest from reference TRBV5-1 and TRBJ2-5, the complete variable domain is KAGVTQTPRYLIKTRGQQVTLSCSPISGHRSVSWYQQTPGQGLQFLFEYFSETQRNKGNFPGRFSGRQFSNSRSEMNVSTLELGDSALYLCASSFPTAYQETQYFGPGTRLLVL.

The CDR3: CASSSDSSTDTQYF. CDR3 sequence (DNA): TGCGCCAGCAGTTCGGATTCTAGCACAGATACGCAGTATTTT. The J gene is TRBJ2-3, the V gene TRBV5-1; no definite D call. Germline V gene lookup returns CDR1 SGHRS and CDR2 YFSETQ. The CDR3 has 14 residues. V shed 5 bases and J shed 0 bases, with 10 bases lying between them.

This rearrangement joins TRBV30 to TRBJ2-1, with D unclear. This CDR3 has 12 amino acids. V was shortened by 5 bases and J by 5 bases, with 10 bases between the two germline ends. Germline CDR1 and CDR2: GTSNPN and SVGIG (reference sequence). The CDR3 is CAWRVGHNEQFF. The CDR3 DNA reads TGTGCCTGGCGGGTCGGGCACAATGAGCAGTTCTTC.

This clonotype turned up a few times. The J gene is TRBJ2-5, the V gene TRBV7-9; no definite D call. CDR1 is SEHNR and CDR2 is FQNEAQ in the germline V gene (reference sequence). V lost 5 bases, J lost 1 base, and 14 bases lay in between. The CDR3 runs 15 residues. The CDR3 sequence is CASSRGRGVQETQYF. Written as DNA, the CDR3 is TGTGCCAGCAGCCGTGGACGTGGAGTCCAAGAGACCCAGTACTTC.

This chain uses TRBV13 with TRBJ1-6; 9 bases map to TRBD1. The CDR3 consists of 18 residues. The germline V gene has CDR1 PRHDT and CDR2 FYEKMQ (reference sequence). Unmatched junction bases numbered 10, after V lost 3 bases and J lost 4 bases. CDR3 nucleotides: TGTGCCAGCAGCTTGGGACAGGGAAACACAGCGTATAATTCACCCCTCCACTTT. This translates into CASSLGQGNTAYNSPLHF.

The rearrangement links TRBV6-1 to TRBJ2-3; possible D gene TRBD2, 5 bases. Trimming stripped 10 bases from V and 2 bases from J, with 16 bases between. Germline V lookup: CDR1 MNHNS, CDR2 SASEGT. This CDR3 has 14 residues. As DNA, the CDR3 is TGTGCCACGAAGGAGGTAGCAGTCACAGATACGCAGTATTTT. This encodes CATKEVAVTDTQYF.

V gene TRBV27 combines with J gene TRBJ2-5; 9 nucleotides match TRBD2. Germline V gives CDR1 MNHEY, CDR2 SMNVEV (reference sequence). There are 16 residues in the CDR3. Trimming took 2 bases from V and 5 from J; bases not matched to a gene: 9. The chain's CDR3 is CASSLLAGGPWETQYF. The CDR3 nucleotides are TGTGCCAGCAGTTTACTGGCGGGGGGGCCGTGGGAGACCCAGTACTTC.

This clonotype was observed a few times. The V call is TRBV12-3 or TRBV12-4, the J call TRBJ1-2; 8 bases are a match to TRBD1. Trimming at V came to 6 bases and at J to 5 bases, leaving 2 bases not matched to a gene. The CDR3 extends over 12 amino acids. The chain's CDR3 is CASRGQGYGYTF. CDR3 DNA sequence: TGTGCCAGCAGAGGACAGGGATATGGCTACACCTTC.

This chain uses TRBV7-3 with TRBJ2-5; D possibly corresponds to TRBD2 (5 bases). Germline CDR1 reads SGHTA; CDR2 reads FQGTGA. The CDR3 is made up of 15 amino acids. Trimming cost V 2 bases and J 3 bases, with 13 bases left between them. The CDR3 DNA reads TGTGCCAGCAGCTTAGGGCTAGCCCCCAAAGAGACCCAGTACTTC. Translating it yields CASSLGLAPKETQYF.

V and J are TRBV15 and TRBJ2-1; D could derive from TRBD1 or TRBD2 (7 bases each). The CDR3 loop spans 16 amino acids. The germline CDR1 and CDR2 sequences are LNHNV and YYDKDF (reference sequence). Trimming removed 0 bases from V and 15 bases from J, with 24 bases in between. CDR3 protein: CATSRDSLVSGGGLFF. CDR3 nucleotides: TGTGCCACCAGCAGAGATTCGTTAGTATCAGGGGGGGGCCTGTTCTTC. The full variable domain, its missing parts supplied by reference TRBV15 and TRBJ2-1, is DAMVIQNPRYQVTQFGKPVTLSCSQTLNHNVMYWYQQKSSQAPKLLFHYYDKDFNNEADTPDNFQSRRPNTSFCFLDIRSPGLGDTAMYLCATSRDSLVSGGGLFFGPGTRLTVL.

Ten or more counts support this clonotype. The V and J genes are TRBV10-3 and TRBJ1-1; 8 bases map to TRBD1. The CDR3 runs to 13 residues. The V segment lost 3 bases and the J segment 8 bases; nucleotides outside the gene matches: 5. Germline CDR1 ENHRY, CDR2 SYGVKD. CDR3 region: CAISEVQGAEAFF. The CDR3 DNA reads TGTGCCATCAGTGAAGTTCAGGGGGCCGAAGCTTTCTTT.